The following is a T cell receptor (beta chain) sequence with its context. Its antigen is not known. The data were taken from a study of shared clonotypes between healthy human individuals. Study as a whole: The composition of the donors was a couple of women and a few men aged 18 to 49.

Data came from immunoSEQ multiplex PCR; TCRdb stores just in-frame clones and leaves some out. This sample carries roughly 2 million clones, approximately 95% of them seen once, and the ten largest clones take 0.9% to 1.3%. The naive CD8 fraction comprised CD45RO-negative cells positively selected for CCR7 and excluded terminally differentiated effector memory CD45RA+ cells. Findings of the study overall: Sharing of clonotypes among donors was expected to vary with sequencing depth. Clonotypes shared by all four donors outscored non-shared clonotypes in generation probability.

V lost 0 bases and J lost 3, with 5 bases in between. The germline V gene has CDR1 WNHNN and CDR2 SYGVQD (reference sequence). The CDR3 spans 13 residues. Sequenced sample: naive CD8+ T cells sorted from blood. This chain joins TRBV10-1 and TRBJ2-5; D gene ambiguous. This receptor was identified in a man aged 18 to 29 in good health. The CDR3 region has the DNA TGCGCCAGCAGTGAGTCGGCCGAAGAGACCCAGTACTTC. It yields the protein CASSESAEETQYF.